This TCR beta chain was identified during a study of regulatory T cells in long-lasting Graves disease. This clonotype has more than one count but fewer than ten. Its antigen is not identified. Time point noted: persistent/refractory GD, antithyroid drugs over 5 years with positive TRAb. Scientists built the TCR library using RNA that was extracted from PBMCs. The germline V gene has CDR1 PRHDT and CDR2 FYEKMQ (reference sequence). Trimming took off 2 bases at V and 3 bases at J, with 14 bases between the two ends. The CDR3 runs 15 residues. Researchers made TCR beta libraries by using iRepertoire HTBI primers and running Arm-PCR on CDR3 regions. Original handling: Gene usage covered about 60 TRBV and some 13 TRBJ segments. TCRdb reprocessed the multiplex PCR reads with MiXCR, giving one entry per CDR3 protein. The V and J calls were not made by the authors but by TCRdb's processing. This sample has 650,000 to 700,000 distinct CDR3 sequences; approximately 31% occur once, and the top ten carry about two fifths.

Study-level results: Between persistent patients, a few thousand public clonotypes were shared, exceeding the approximately 870 shared between new patients. With persistent disease, TRBV28, TRBJ1-2 and TRBJ2-5 were the favored segments.

This rearrangement joins TRBV13 to TRBJ2-7, with D tentatively TRBD2 (7 bases). The origin of this receptor is a female donor with Graves disease. Specimen: peripheral blood mononuclear cells (PBMCs), collected when the disease was refractory, from a patient treated with antithyroid drugs. The CDR3 reads CASSLKGEGFYEQYF. DNA of the CDR3: TGTGCCAGCAGCTTAAAGGGGGAGGGATTCTACGAGCAGTACTTC.